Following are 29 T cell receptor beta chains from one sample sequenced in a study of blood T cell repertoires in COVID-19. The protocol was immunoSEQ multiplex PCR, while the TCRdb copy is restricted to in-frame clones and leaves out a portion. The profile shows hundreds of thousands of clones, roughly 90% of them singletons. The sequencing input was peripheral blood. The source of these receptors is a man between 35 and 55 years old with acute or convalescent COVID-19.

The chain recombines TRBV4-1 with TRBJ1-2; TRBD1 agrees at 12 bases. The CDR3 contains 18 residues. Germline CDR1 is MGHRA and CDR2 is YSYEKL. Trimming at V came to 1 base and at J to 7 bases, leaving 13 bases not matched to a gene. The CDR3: CASSQGAARDRGRGGYTF. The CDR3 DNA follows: TGCGCCAGCAGCCAAGGCGCCGCACGGGACAGGGGGCGTGGTGGCTACACCTTC.

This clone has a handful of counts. The CDR3 sequence: CASSSQGIPYEQYF. The CDR3 DNA follows: TGTGCCAGCAGTTCCCAGGGGATCCCCTACGAGCAGTACTTC. The genes are TRBV28 and TRBJ2-7; weak D call: TRBD1 (6 bases). Between the trimmed V and J ends, which lost 4 bases and 2 bases, there was a span of 12 bases. This CDR3 has 14 amino acids. Looked up from germline, CDR1 is MDHEN and CDR2 is SYDVKM.

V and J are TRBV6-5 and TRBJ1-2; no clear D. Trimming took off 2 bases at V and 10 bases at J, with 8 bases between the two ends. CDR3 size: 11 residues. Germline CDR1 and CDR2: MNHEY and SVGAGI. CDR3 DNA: TGTGCCAGCAGTTACAGCACTTACTACACCTTC. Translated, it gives CASSYSTYYTF.

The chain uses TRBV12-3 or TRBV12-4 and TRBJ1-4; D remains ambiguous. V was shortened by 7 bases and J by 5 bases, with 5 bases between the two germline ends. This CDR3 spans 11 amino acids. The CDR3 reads CASTRNEKLFF. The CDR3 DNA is TGTGCCAGCACTCGGAATGAAAAACTGTTTTTT.

Here the CDR3 DNA reads TGTGCCAGCAGTGATAGACAGGTGAACACTGAAGCTTTCTTT. It encodes CASSDRQVNTEAFF. The chain combines TRBV6-1 with TRBJ1-1; D perhaps matches TRBD1 (6 bases). The CDR3 length is 14 residues. Trimming cost V 3 bases and J 0 bases, with 8 bases left between them. Germline CDR1 MNHNS, CDR2 SASEGT.

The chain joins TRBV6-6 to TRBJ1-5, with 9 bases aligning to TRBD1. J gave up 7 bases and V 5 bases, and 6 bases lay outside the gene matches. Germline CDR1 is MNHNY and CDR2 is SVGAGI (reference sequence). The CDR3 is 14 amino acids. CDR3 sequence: CASSRDREVQPQHF. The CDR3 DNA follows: TGTGCCAGCAGTAGGGACAGGGAGGTCCAGCCCCAGCATTTT.

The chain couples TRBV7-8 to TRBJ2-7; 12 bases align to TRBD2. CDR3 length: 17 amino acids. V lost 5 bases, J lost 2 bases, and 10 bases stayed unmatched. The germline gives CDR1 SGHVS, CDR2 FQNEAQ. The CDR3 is CASSPARLAGVTYEQYF. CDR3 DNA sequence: TGTGCCAGCAGCCCCGCCCGACTAGCGGGAGTCACCTACGAGCAGTACTTC.

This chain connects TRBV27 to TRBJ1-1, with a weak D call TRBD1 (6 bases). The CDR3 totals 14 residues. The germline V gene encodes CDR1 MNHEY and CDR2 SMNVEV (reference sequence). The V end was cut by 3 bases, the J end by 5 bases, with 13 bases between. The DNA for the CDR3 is TGTGCCAGCAGTTTCCGGGGGGCTAGGACTGAAGCTTTCTTT. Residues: CASSFRGARTEAFF.

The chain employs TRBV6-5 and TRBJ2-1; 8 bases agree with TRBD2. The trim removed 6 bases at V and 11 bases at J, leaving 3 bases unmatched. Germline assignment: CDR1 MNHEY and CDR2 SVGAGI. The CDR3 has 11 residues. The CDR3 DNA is TGTGCCAGCAGAGGGACTAGGAAGCAGTTCTTC. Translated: CASRGTRKQFF.

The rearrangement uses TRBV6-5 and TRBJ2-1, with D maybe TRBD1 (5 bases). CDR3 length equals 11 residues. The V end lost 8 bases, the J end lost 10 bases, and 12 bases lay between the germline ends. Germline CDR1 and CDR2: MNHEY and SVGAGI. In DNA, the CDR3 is TGTGCCAGCCTTCGGTCAGGGGAGCAGTTCTTC. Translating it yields CASLRSGEQFF.

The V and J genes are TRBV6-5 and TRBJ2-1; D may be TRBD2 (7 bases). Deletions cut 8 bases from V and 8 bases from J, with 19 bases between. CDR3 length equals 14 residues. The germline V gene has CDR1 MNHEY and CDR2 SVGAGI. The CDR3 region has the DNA TGTGCCAGCGCCAAGGGGGGAGGGGAATATGAGCAGTTCTTC. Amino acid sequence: CASAKGGGEYEQFF.

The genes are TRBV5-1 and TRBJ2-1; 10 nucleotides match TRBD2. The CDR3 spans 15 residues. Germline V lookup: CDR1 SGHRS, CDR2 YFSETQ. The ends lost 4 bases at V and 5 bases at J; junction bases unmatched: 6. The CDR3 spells CASSITGTSDNEQFF. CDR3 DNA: TGCGCCAGCAGCATTACCGGGACTAGCGACAATGAGCAGTTCTTC.

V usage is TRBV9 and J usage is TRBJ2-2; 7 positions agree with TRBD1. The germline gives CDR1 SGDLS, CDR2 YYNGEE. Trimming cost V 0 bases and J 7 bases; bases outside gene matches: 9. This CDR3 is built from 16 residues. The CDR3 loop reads CASSVGAQGVGGELFF. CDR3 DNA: TGTGCCAGCAGCGTAGGGGCCCAGGGGGTCGGCGGGGAGCTGTTTTTT.

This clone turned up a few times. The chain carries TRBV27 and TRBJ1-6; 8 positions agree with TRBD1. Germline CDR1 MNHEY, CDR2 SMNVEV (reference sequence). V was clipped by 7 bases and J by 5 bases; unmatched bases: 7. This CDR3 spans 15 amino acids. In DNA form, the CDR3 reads TGTGCCAGCAACGAACAGGGGGTAAATAATTCACCCCTCCACTTT. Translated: CASNEQGVNNSPLHF.

CDR3 coding DNA: TGTGCCAGCAGCGATCCAGGGGGCGGTTCACCCCTCCACTTT. The encoded protein is CASSDPGGGSPLHF. The V and J genes are TRBV7-9 and TRBJ1-6; 8 bases map to TRBD1. Germline loops: CDR1 SEHNR, CDR2 FQNEAQ (reference sequence). Losses at the gene ends were 5 bases for V and 9 bases for J; bases not matched to a gene: 6. CDR3 length equals 14 residues.

As DNA, the CDR3 is TGTGCCAGCAGTTTCGGCTCTGGAAACACCATATATTTT. It translates to CASSFGSGNTIYF. The chain links TRBV25-1 to TRBJ1-3; no reliable D call. This CDR3 comprises 13 residues. The germline V gene has CDR1 MGHDK and CDR2 SYGVNS. V was cut by 5 bases and J by 0 bases, with 5 bases left in between.

CDR3 sequence (DNA): TGTGCCAGCAGCCAATCGGGACAGCTGAATGAAAAACTGTTTTTT. Translating it yields CASSQSGQLNEKLFF. The rearrangement uses TRBV3-1 (or the pseudogene TRBV3-2) and TRBJ1-4; the match to TRBD1 covers 7 bases. Germline V gives CDR1 LGHDT, CDR2 YNNKEL (reference sequence). Trimming removed 2 bases from V and 5 bases from J; junction bases left unmatched: 5. The CDR3 totals 15 residues.

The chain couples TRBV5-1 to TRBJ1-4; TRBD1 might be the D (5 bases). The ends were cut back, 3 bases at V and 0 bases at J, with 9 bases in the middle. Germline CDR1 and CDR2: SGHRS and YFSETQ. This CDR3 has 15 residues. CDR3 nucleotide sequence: TGCGCCAGCAGCTACACAGGCGCAACTAATGAAAAACTGTTTTTT. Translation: CASSYTGATNEKLFF. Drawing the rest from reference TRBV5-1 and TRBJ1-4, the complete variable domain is KAGVTQTPRYLIKTRGQQVTLSCSPISGHRSVSWYQQTPGQGLQFLFEYFSETQRNKGNFPGRFSGRQFSNSRSEMNVSTLELGDSALYLCASSYTGATNEKLFFGSGTQLSVL.

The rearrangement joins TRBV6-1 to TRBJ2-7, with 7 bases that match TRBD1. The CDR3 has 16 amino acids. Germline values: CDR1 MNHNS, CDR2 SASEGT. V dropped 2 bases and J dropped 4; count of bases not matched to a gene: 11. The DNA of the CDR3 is TGTGCCAGCAGTGAATCGGGCAGGGGGAATGCGTACGAGCAGTACTTC. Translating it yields CASSESGRGNAYEQYF.

CDR3 region: CASSVGGQGGSEQYF. The CDR3 DNA reads TGTGCCAGCAGCGTAGGTGGACAGGGTGGTTCCGAGCAGTACTTC. This chain uses TRBV9 with TRBJ2-7, with 8 positions matching TRBD1. After removal of 0 bases from V and 6 bases from J, the junction contained 8 bases not matched to a gene. This CDR3 spans 15 amino acids. Germline lookup yields CDR1 SGDLS and CDR2 YYNGEE.

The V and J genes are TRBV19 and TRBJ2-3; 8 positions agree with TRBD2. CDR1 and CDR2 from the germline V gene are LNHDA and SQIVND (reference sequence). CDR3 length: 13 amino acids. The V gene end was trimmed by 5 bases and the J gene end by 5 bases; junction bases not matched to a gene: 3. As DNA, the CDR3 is TGTGCCAGTAGTGAAGGGACTAGAGATACGCAGTATTTT. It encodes CASSEGTRDTQYF.

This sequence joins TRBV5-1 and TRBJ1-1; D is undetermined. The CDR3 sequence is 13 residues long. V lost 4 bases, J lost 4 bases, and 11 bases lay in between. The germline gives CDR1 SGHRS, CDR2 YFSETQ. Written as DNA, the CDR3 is TGCGCCAGCAGCCTCCATCGGGGCACTGAAGCTTTCTTT. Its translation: CASSLHRGTEAFF.

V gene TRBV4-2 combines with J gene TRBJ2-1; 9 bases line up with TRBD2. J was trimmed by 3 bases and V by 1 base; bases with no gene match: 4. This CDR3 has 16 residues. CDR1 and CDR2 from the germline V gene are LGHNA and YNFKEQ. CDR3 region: CASSQGGGRVYNEQFF. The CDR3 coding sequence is TGTGCCAGCAGCCAAGGAGGCGGGAGGGTCTACAATGAGCAGTTCTTC.

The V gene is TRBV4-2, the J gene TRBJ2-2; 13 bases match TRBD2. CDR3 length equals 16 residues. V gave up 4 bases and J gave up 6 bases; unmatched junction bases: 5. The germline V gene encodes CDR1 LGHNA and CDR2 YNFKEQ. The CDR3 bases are TGTGCCAGCAGCCTACTAGCGGGGGGGCCGGCCGGGGAGCTGTTTTTT. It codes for CASSLLAGGPAGELFF.

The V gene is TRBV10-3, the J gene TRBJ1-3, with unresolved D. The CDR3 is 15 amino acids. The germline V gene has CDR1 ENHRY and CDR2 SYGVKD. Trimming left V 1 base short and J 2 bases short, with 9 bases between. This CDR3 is CAISEYSGPGNTIYF. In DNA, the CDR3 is TGTGCCATCAGTGAGTATAGTGGGCCTGGAAACACCATATATTTT.

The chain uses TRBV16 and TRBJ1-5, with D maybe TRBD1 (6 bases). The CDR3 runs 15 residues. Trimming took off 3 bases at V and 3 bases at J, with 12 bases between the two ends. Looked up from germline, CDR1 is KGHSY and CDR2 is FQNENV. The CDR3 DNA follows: TGTGCCAGCAGCCATAGAGGGGGTCCCAATCAGCCCCAGCATTTT. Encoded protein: CASSHRGGPNQPQHF.

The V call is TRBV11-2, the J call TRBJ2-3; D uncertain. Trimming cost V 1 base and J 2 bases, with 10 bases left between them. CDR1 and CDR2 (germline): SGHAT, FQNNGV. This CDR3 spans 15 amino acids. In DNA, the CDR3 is TGTGCCAGCAGCTTAGTTAACCAACTCACAGATACGCAGTATTTT. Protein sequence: CASSLVNQLTDTQYF.

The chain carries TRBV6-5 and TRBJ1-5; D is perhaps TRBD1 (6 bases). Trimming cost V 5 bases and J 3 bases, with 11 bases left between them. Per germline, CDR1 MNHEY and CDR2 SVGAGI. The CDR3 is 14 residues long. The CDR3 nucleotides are TGTGCCAGCAGTCGAACAGGGATCAATCAGCCCCAGCATTTT. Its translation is CASSRTGINQPQHF.

The CDR3 protein is CAWNLNTGVGDTQYF. The CDR3 DNA reads as TGTGCCTGGAATCTCAACACAGGGGTCGGGGATACGCAGTATTTT. The chain uses TRBV30 and TRBJ2-3; TRBD1 matches at 7 bases. Germline trimming cut 4 bases from V and 6 bases from J; bases unmatched to any gene: 13. Germline lookup yields CDR1 GTSNPN and CDR2 SVGIG (reference sequence). The CDR3 length is 15 residues. Full variable domain (missing parts from reference TRBV30 and TRBJ2-3): SQTIHQWPATLVQPVGSPLSLECTVEGTSNPNLYWYRQAAGRGLQLLFYSVGIGQISSEVPQNLSASRPQDRQFILSSKKLLLSDSGFYLCAWNLNTGVGDTQYFGPGTRLTVL.